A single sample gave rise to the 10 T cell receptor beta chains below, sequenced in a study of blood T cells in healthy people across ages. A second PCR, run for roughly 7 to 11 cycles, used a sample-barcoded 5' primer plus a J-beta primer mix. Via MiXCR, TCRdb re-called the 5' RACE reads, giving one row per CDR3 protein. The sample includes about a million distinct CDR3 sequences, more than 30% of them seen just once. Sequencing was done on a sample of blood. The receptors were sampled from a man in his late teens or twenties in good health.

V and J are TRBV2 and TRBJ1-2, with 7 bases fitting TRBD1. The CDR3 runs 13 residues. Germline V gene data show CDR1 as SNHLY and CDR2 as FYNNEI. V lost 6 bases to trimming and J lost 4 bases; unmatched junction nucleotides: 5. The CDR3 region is CASSETGSYGYTF. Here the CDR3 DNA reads TGTGCCAGCAGCGAGACAGGGAGCTATGGCTACACCTTC.

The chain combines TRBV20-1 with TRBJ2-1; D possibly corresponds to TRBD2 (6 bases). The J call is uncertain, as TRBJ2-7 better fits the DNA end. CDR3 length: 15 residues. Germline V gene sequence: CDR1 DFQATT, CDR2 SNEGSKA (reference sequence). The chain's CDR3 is CSARDLPTGGSEQYF. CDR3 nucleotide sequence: TGCAGTGCTAGAGATCTCCCTACCGGGGGAAGCGAGCAGTACTTC.

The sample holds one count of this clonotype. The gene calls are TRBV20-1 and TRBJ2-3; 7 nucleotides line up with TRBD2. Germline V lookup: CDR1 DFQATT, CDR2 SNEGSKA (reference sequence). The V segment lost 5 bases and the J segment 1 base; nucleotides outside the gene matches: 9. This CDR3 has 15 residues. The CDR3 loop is CSAGRSGEGTDTQYF. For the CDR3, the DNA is TGCAGTGCTGGAAGAAGCGGGGAAGGCACAGATACGCAGTATTTT.

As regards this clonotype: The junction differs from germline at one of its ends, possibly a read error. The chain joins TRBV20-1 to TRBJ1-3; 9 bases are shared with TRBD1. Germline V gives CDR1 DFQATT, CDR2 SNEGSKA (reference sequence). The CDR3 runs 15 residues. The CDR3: CSARSGQGPGNTIYF. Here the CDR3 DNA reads TGCAGTGCTAGATCGGGACAGGGCCCTGGAAACACCATATACTTT.

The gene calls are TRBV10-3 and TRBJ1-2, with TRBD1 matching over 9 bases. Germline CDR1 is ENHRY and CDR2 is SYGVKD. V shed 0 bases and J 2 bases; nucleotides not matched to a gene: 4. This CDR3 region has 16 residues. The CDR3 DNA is TGTGCCATCAGTGAGTCTGGGGGACAGGGAAACTATGGCTACACCTTC. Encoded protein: CAISESGGQGNYGYTF.

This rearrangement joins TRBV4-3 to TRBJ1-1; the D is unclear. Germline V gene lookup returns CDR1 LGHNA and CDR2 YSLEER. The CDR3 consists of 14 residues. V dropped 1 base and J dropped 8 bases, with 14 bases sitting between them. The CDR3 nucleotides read TGCGCCAGCAGCCAAGTTTCAAGGGCAGCCGAAGCTTTCTTT. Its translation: CASSQVSRAAEAFF.

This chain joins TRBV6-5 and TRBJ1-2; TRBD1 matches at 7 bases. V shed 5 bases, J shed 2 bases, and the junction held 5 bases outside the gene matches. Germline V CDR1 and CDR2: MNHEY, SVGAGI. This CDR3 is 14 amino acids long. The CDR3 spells CASSRDRWNYGYTF. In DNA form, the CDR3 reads TGTGCCAGCAGTCGGGACAGATGGAACTATGGCTACACCTTC.

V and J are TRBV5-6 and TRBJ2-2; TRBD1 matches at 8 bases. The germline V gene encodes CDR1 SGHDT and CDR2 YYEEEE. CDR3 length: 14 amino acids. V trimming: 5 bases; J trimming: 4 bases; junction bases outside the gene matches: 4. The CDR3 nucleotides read TGTGCCAGCAGTTCAGGGGGCTTCACCGGGGAGCTGTTTTTT. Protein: CASSSGGFTGELFF.

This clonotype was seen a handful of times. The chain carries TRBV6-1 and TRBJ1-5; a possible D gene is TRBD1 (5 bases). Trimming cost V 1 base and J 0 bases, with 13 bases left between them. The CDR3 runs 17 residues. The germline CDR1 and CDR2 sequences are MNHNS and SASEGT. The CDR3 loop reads CASSEDQGADSNQPQHF. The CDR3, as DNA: TGTGCCAGCAGTGAAGATCAAGGGGCGGATAGCAATCAGCCCCAGCATTTT.

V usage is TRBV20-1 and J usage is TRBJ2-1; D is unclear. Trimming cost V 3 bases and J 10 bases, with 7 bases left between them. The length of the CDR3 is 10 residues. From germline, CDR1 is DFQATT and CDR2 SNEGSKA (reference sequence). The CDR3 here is CSARSEEQFF. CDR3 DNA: TGCAGTGCTAGGTCTGAAGAGCAGTTCTTC.